This entry lists 6 T cell receptor beta chains sequenced from one sample in a study of beta chain features in type 1 diabetes. Sequencing targeted expressed TCRB transcripts, as all isolated RNA had been reverse transcribed. Sequencing used immunoSEQ multiplex PCR; TCRdb keeps in-frame clones, though not all of them. The repertoire has approximately 730,000 clones, roughly 12% of them found once; the top ten carry 0.022%. Their cognate antigens are unknown. Study-level results: Type 1 diabetes patients showed a moderate but significant shortening of TCRB CDR3s in all four CD4+ subsets.

The sequenced material came from naive CD4+ T cells from blood. These receptors were obtained from a man between 18 and 29 years old with type 1 diabetes.

The chain recombines TRBV5-4 with TRBJ2-1; TRBD1 might be the D (6 bases). Trimming took 0 bases from V and 0 from J, leaving 13 bases between them. The CDR3 covers 17 residues. CDR1 is SGHNT, CDR2 YYREEE, per germline (reference sequence). CDR3 coding DNA: TGTGCCAGCAGCTTGGACTCGACAGGAAGCTCCTACAATGAGCAGTTCTTC. This translates into CASSLDSTGSSYNEQFF.

The chain couples TRBV4-1 to TRBJ2-5; D not certain. The V gene's germline CDR1 is MGHRA and CDR2 YSYEKL. This CDR3 region has 13 residues. V gave up 4 bases and J gave up 4 bases, with 10 bases separating them. In DNA, the CDR3 is TGCGCCAGCAGCCCCACCCACCCAGAGACCCAGTACTTC. Amino acid sequence: CASSPTHPETQYF.

The chain employs TRBV6-5 and TRBJ2-2; D is undetermined. Trimming pared 4 bases from V and 1 base from J, leaving 7 bases between. Germline V CDR1 and CDR2: MNHEY, SVGAGI. The CDR3 has 14 amino acids. CDR3 nucleotides: TGTGCCAGCAGTTTAACAGTGAACACCGGGGAGCTGTTTTTT. Its translation is CASSLTVNTGELFF.

The rearrangement links TRBV2 to TRBJ1-3; D gene ambiguous. Per the germline V gene, CDR1 is SNHLY and CDR2 is FYNNEI. This CDR3 is built from 14 residues. With 7 bases removed from V and 1 base from J, the gap between germline ends came to 11 bases. DNA for the CDR3: TGTGCCAGCACCGGGGTTGGGTCTGGAAACACCATATATTTT. Translation gives CASTGVGSGNTIYF.

This clone was picked up a small number of times. The chain has TRBV5-4 and TRBJ2-4; D perhaps matches TRBD1 (6 bases). From germline, CDR1 is SGHNT and CDR2 YYREEE (reference sequence). Trimming removed 4 bases from V and 0 bases from J, with 11 bases in between. The length of the CDR3 is 15 residues. The CDR3 reads CASSTWTVAKNIQYF. CDR3 bases: TGTGCCAGCAGCACCTGGACAGTAGCCAAAAACATTCAGTACTTC. The full variable domain, its missing parts supplied by reference TRBV5-4 and TRBJ2-4, is ETGVTQSPTHLIKTRGQQVTLRCSSQSGHNTVSWYQQALGQGPQFIFQYYREEENGRGNFPPRFSGLQFPNYSSELNVNALELDDSALYLCASSTWTVAKNIQYFGAGTRLSVL.

This clone appeared a few times. V and J are TRBV4-1 and TRBJ2-7; 10 positions match TRBD1. Germline V gene lookup returns CDR1 MGHRA and CDR2 YSYEKL. CDR3 length: 15 amino acids. The V gene end was trimmed by 2 bases and the J gene end by 4 bases; junction bases not matched to a gene: 5. The CDR3 loop is CASSQPGTGVYEQYF. CDR3 nucleotide sequence: TGCGCCAGCAGCCAACCCGGGACAGGGGTTTACGAGCAGTACTTC.